This T cell receptor (beta chain) was observed in a study of cytomegalovirus exposure and HLA in healthy donors. Vbeta (60) and Jbeta (13) primers were used in the PCR. Sequencing was performed with immunoSEQ multiplex PCR; in TCRdb, only in-frame clones are kept and a portion is missing. The sample totals over 150,000 clones; its top ten clones hold roughly 0.7%. After removal of 5 bases from V and 2 bases from J, the junction contained 4 bases not matched to a gene. The CDR3 spans 14 residues. Germline CDR1 is SQVTM and CDR2 is ANQGSEA. The receptor comes from a boy aged 5-17 years in good health and CMV-seronegative. The source material was PBMCs. The chain employs TRBV29-1 and TRBJ2-1, with 9 positions matching TRBD2. In DNA, the CDR3 is TGCAGCGTTCCTAGACTAGCGGCCTACAATGAGCAGTTCTTC. This codes for CSVPRLAAYNEQFF.